This T cell receptor (beta chain) was sequenced in a study of blood T cell repertoires in COVID-19 (dated by TCRdb to about 2020). Describing the broader study: Samples from collaborators originated in the United States, Italy and Spain and spanned both the acute and convalescent phases of COVID-19. The material from the prospective study consisted of cDNA or gDNA derived from T cells, B-cell-depleted T cells, or PBMCs. The dataset comprised deeply sampled blood TCRbeta repertoires from subjects exposed to, actively infected with, or recovered from COVID-19. A freely available public database, intended as a resource for researchers studying the immune response to SARS-CoV-2, is where the repertoires were released. The samples were drawn from the first 160 participants of the ongoing ImmuneRACE study and from some 1,300 subjects provided by 6 global collaborators. A de-identified subject ID, COVID-19 status, age in years and sex were almost always included in the sample metadata. HLA class I and class II types, where available, came from metadata supplied by the sample provider rather than from assay-based typing. Broad study findings and their caveats: Clinical and demographic metadata were provided uncurated, with the amount varying by source and participant.

Comment on this clone: It lacks a known antigen. Per-base qualities were not stored, and no clone one base away is much larger.

The immunoSEQ Assay, a bias-controlled multiplex PCR, was used to amplify TCRbeta CDR3 regions from genomic DNA. On the authors' methods: The number of nucleated cells in each sample was estimated by amplification of reference gene primers within the assay. Sequence reads were collapsed and filtered to measure the absolute abundance of every unique TCRbeta CDR3 rearrangement. Productive Simpson clonality was computed per sample as the square root of Simpson's diversity index over productive rearrangements. TCRdb mirrors the immuneACCESS table, restricted to in-frame sequences. Some clones are absent from its copies; in checked studies, under half trace to an unresolved V gene, and the reason for the others is unknown. The V and J calls and clone size are taken from that table; D and trimming were inferred from the DNA. For this sample the table gives a few hundred thousand clones, of which 70% to 90% were detected only once. Of the sample, about 1.2% falls within the top ten clones.

CDR1 and CDR2 are drawn from the germline V gene: MNHNS, SASEGT. Including cysteine and phenylalanine, the CDR3 has 18 amino acids. Here the CDR3 DNA is all that survives: 54 bases in frame from base 1. V is shortened by 0 bases, J by 3 bases, and the region joining them spans 21 bases. In the prospective study, participants were about 18 to 90 years old, resided in around 25 geographic areas of the United States, and were enrolled through a virtual design. In the prospective study, participants were assigned to cohorts based on the clinical history participants reported in a screening survey and a study questionnaire. For ImmuneRACE Cohort 3, a participant was defined as recovered based on two consecutive negative NP/OP PCR tests, clearance by a healthcare professional, or resolution of symptoms. Each participant in the prospective study had whole blood, serum and a nasopharyngeal or oropharyngeal swab collected by mobile phlebotomists. Prospective study participants could optionally give additional blood draws and questionnaires over a roughly 2-month period. Blood samples from the prospective study were shipped frozen or at room temperature prior to DNA extraction.

Specimen: PBMCs or T cells enriched from blood (not recorded which). The sequence was obtained from a woman between 18 and 29 years old who had recovered from COVID-19. The rearrangement combines TRBV6-1 with TRBJ2-7, with a tentative D gene TRBD2 over 6 matching bases. The encoded CDR3 is CASSEALPAPGLNYEQYF. In nucleotide form, the sequence is TGTGCCAGCAGTGAAGCGCTTCCCGCCCCGGGACTTAACTACGAGCAGTACTTC.